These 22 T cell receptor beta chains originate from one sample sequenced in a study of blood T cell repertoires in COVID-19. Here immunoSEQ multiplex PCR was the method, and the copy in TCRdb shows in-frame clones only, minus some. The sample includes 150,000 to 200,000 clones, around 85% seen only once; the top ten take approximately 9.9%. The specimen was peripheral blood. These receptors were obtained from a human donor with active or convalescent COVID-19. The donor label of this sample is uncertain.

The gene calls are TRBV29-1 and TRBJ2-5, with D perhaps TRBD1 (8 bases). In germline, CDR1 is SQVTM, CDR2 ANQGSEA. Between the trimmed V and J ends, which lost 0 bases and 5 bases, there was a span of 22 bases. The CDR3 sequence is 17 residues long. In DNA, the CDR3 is TGCAGCGTTGAAGATCCCCGAACAGGGGGGGGTGTGGAGACCCAGTACTTC. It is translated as CSVEDPRTGGGVETQYF.

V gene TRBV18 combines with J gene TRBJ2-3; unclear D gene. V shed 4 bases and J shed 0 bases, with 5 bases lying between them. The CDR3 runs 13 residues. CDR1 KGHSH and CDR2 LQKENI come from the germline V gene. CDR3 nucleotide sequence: TGTGCCAGCTCACAAGCTAGCACAGATACGCAGTATTTT. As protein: CASSQASTDTQYF.

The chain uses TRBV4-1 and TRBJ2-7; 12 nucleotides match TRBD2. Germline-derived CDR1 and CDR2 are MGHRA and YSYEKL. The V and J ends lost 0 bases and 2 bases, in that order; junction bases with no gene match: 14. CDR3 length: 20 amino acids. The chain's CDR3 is CASSQDKRTSGIPGAYEQYF. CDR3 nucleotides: TGCGCCAGCAGCCAAGATAAGAGGACTAGCGGGATCCCCGGCGCCTACGAGCAGTACTTC.

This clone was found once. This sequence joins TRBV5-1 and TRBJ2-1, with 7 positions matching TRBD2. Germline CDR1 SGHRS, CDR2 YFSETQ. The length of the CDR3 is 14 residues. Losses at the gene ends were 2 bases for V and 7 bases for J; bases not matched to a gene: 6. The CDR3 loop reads CASSFRGSENEQFF. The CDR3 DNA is TGCGCCAGCAGCTTCCGCGGGAGCGAGAATGAGCAGTTCTTC.

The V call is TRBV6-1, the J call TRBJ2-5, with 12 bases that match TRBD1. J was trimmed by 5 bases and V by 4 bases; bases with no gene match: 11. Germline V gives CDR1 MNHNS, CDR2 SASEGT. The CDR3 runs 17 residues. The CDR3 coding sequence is TGTGCCAGCAGTGGGCCCTTACGGGACAGGGGGCTGGAGACCCAGTACTTC. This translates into CASSGPLRDRGLETQYF.

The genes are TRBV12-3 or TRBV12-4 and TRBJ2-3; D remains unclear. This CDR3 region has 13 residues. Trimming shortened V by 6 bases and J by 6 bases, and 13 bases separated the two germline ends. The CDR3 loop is CASRMGSRDTQYF. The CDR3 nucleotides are TGTGCCAGCAGGATGGGCAGCCGGGATACGCAGTATTTT.

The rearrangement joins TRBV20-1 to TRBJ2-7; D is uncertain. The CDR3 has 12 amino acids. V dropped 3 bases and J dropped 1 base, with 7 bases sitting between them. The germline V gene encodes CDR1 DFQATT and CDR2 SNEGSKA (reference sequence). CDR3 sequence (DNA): TGCAGTGCTAGTACAGCATCCTACGAGCAGTACTTC. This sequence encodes CSASTASYEQYF.

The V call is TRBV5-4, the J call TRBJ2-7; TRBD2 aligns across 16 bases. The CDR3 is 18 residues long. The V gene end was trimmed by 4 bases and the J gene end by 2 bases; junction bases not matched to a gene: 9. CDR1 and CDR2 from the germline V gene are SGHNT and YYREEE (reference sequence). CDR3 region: CASSPGTSGRATTYEQYF. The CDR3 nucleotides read TGTGCCAGCAGCCCCGGGACTAGCGGGAGGGCAACGACCTACGAGCAGTACTTC. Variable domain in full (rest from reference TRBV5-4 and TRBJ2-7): ETGVTQSPTHLIKTRGQQVTLRCSSQSGHNTVSWYQQALGQGPQFIFQYYREEENGRGNFPPRFSGLQFPNYSSELNVNALELDDSALYLCASSPGTSGRATTYEQYFGPGTRLTVT.

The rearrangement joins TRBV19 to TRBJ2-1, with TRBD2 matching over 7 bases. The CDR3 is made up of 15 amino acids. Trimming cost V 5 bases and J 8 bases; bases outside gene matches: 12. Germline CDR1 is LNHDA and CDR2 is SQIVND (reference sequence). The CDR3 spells CASSPSKAGSDEQFF. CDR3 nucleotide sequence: TGTGCCAGTAGTCCGTCGAAAGCGGGAAGCGATGAGCAGTTCTTC.

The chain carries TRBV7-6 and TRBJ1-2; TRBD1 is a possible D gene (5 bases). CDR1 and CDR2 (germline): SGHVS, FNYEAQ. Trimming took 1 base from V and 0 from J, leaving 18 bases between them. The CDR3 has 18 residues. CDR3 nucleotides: TGTGCCAGCAGCTTAGAGGTGGGGCCGCTGGGGCCTAACTATGGCTACACCTTC. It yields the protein CASSLEVGPLGPNYGYTF.

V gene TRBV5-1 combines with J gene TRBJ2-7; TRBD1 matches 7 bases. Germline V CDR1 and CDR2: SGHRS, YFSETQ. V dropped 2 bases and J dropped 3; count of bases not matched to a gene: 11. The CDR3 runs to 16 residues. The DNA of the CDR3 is TGCGCCAGCAGCTTAAACTACGGGACAGACTACTACGAGCAGTACTTC. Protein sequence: CASSLNYGTDYYEQYF.

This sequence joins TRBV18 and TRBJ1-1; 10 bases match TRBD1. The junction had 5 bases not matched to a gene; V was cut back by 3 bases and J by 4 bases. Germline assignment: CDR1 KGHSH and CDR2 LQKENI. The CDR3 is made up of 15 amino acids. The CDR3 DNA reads TGTGCCAGCTCACCGGGACAGGGGCAGGGCACTGAAGCTTTCTTT. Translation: CASSPGQGQGTEAFF.

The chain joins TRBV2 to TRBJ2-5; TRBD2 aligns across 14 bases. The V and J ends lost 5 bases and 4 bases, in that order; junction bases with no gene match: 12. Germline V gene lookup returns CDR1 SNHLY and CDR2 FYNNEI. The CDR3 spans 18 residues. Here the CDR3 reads CASSRTLGLAGVGETQYF. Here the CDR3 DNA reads TGTGCCAGCAGTCGGACCTTGGGACTAGCGGGAGTGGGAGAGACCCAGTACTTC.

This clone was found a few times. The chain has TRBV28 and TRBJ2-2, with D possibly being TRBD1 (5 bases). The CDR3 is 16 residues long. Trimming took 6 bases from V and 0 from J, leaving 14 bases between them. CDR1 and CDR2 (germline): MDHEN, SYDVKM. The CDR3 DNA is TGTGCCAGCAGCTTAGGGGTAGGGGCGAACACCGGGGAGCTGTTTTTT. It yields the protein CASSLGVGANTGELFF.

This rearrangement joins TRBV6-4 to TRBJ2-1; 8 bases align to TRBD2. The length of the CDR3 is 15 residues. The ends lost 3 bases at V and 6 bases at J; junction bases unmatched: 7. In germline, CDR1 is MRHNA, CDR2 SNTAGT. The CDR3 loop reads CASSEGAGTSNEQFF. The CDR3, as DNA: TGTGCCAGCAGTGAGGGGGCCGGGACTAGCAATGAGCAGTTCTTC.

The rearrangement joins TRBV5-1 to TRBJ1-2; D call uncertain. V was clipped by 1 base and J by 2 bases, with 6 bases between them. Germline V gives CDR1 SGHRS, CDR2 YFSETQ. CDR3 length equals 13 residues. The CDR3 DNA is TGCGCCAGCAGCTTGTGGGAGAACTATGGCTACACCTTC. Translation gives CASSLWENYGYTF.

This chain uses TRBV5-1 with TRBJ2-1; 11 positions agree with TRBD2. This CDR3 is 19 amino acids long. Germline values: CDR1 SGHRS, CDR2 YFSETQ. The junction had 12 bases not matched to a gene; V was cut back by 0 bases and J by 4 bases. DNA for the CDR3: TGCGCCAGCAGCTTGGGGTCCCCACTAGCGGGAGTCAAATACAATGAGCAGTTCTTC. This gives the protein CASSLGSPLAGVKYNEQFF.

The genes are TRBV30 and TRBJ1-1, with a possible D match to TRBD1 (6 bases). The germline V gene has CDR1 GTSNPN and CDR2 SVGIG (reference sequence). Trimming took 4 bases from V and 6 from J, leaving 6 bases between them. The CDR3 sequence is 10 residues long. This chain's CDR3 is CAWKGAEAFF. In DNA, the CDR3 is TGTGCCTGGAAGGGGGCTGAAGCTTTCTTT.

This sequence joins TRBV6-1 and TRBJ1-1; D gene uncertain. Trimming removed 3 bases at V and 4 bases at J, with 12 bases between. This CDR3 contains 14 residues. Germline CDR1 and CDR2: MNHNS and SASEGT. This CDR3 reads CASSDLLEATEAFF. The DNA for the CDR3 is TGTGCCAGCAGTGATCTCTTAGAGGCCACTGAAGCTTTCTTT.

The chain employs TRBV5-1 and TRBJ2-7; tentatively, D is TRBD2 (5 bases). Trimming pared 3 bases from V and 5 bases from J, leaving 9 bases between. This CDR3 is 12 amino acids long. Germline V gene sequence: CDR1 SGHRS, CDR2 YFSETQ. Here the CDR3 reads CASSSYGNEQYF. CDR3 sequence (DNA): TGCGCCAGCAGCTCCTACGGGAACGAGCAGTACTTC.

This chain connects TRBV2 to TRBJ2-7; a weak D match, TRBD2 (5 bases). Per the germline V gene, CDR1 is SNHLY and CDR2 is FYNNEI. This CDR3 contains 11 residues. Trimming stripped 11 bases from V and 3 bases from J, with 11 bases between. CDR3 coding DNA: TGTGCCTCAAAGACTATCTACGAGCAGTACTTC. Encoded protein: CASKTIYEQYF.

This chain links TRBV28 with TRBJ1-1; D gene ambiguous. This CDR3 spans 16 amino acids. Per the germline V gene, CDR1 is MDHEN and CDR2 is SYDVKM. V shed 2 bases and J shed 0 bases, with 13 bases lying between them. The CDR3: CASSLGRASLNTEAFF. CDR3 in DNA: TGTGCCAGCAGTTTAGGGAGGGCCTCTTTGAACACTGAAGCTTTCTTT.